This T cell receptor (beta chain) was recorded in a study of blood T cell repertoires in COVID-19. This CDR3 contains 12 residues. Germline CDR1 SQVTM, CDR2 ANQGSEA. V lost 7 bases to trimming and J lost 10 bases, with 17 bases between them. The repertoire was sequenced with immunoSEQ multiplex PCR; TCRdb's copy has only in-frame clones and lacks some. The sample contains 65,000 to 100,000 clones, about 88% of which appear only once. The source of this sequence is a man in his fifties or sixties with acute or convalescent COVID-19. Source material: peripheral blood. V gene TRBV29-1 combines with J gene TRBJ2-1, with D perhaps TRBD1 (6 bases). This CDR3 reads CSDMKVGTEQFF. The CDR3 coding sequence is TGCAGCGACATGAAGGTCGGGACAGAGCAGTTCTTC.